Listed below are T cell receptor beta chains from one sample, sequenced in a study of T cell responses to AZD1222 COVID-19 vaccine. Repertoires were generated with immunoSEQ multiplex PCR, while TCRdb's copy carries only in-frame clones and drops some. The data show tens of thousands of clones, approximately 87% seen once. Sequences were derived from peripheral blood, sampled 28 days after the second AZD1222 dose. All receptors derive from an adult who received the AZD1222 COVID-19 vaccine. CDR3s include the opening cysteine and the closing phenylalanine or tryptophan. D genes are given only for firm matches. Clone size is not always given. Where it is, it says once, few, many or a class for expanded clones.

cdr3_nt | cdr3_aa | d_call | j_call | clone_size | v_call
TGTGCCAGCAGTTACCCCCCGGGGTCCGGGGAGCTGTTTTTT | CASSYPPGSGELFF | - | TRBJ2-2 | - | TRBV6-6
TGTGCCAGCGCTTCGGACTATGGCTACACCTTC | CASASDYGYTF | - | TRBJ1-2 | once | TRBV28
TGTGCCAGCAGTCGGCAGGGGGGGCCGACTGAAGCTTTCTTT | CASSRQGGPTEAFF | TRBD1 | TRBJ1-1 | few | TRBV28
TGTGCCAGCAGTTACAGGAACGAGGCCGGTTCACCCCTCCACTTT | CASSYRNEAGSPLHF | - | TRBJ1-6 | - | TRBV6-5
TGTGCCACCAGCAGAGTACGAGGGCTTGGTGACACTGAAGCTTTCTTT | CATSRVRGLGDTEAFF | - | TRBJ1-1 | - | TRBV15
TGTGCCAGCAGCTTAGTAGGCGGGAGGGATTTCACAGATACGCAGTATTTT | CASSLVGGRDFTDTQYF | TRBD2 | TRBJ2-3 | - | TRBV7-8
TGTGCCAGCAGCTTGTACCCCCAAGAGACCCAGTACTTC | CASSLYPQETQYF | - | TRBJ2-5 | - | TRBV5-6
TGTGCCTGGACCGAGTCCCCTGGAAACACCATATATTTT | CAWTESPGNTIYF | - | TRBJ1-3 | - | TRBV30
TGCAGCGTTGACGGTAGCACAGATACGCAGTATTTT | CSVDGSTDTQYF | - | TRBJ2-3 | - | TRBV29-1
TGTGCCAGCAGTTACTCGATTACGGGCGGGGAGCTGTTTTTT | CASSYSITGGELFF | - | TRBJ2-2 | - | TRBV6-5
TGTGCCAGCAGCCAAGATCGAACGCGGGGCTACACCTTC | CASSQDRTRGYTF | - | TRBJ1-2 | - | TRBV3-1/TRBV3-2
TGTGCCTGGAGTGTCTCCTATGGCTACACCTTC | CAWSVSYGYTF | - | TRBJ1-2 | - | TRBV30
TGTGCCAGCAGCGTCGAGTTAAATGAAAAACTGTTTTTT | CASSVELNEKLFF | - | TRBJ1-4 | - | TRBV7-2
TGTGCCAGCAGTTTAAGATCCTACAATGAGCAGTTCTTC | CASSLRSYNEQFF | - | TRBJ2-1 | - | TRBV6-6
TGTGCCAGCAGTTACTTGACAGGGTTCAACTATGGCTACACCTTC | CASSYLTGFNYGYTF | TRBD1 | TRBJ1-2 | - | TRBV6-5
TGTGCCAGCAGTCTGCGGGAGTACTCCGAGCAGTACTTC | CASSLREYSEQYF | TRBD2 | TRBJ2-7 | - | TRBV27
TGTGCCAGCACCCCTAGGGCGTCCAGGGACAATGAGCAGTTCTTC | CASTPRASRDNEQFF | - | TRBJ2-1 | - | TRBV5-6
TGTGCCAGCAGCCGGACAGGGGGTCGGGGCACTGAAGCTTTCTTT | CASSRTGGRGTEAFF | TRBD1 | TRBJ1-1 | once | TRBV6-2/TRBV6-3
TGCAGTGCCCCCCCGGGCTACACCTTC | CSAPPGYTF | - | TRBJ1-2 | - | TRBV20-1
TGTGCCAGCAGTTCCCTACAGGGGAGTACTGAAGCTTTCTTT | CASSSLQGSTEAFF | TRBD1 | TRBJ1-1 | - | TRBV27
TGTGCCACCAGCAGAGAACGAGGGGCTCCCCAGCATTTT | CATSRERGAPQHF | - | TRBJ1-5 | - | TRBV15
TGTGCCAGCAGCCATGGAGACAGGGACTCAGATACGCAGTATTTT | CASSHGDRDSDTQYF | - | TRBJ2-3 | - | TRBV3-1/TRBV3-2
TGTGCCAGCAGCCAAGCAGGACATTGGGGCACAGATACGCAGTATTTT | CASSQAGHWGTDTQYF | - | TRBJ2-3 | - | TRBV4-2
TGTGCCAGCAGCTTTTCAACAGGGGGAGCCTATGGCTACACCTTC | CASSFSTGGAYGYTF | TRBD1 | TRBJ1-2 | - | TRBV11-2
TGCAGTGCTCCTAGGGGAAATGAGCAGTTCTTC | CSAPRGNEQFF | - | TRBJ2-1 | few | TRBV20-1
TGTGCCAGCAGTGACTCAGTACAAACAGGGACTAGCGGGGGCACAGATACGCAGTATTTT | CASSDSVQTGTSGGTDTQYF | TRBD2 | TRBJ2-3 | - | TRBV6-4
TGTGCCAGCAGCCGGGGGGAGACCCAGTACTTC | CASSRGETQYF | - | TRBJ2-5 | - | TRBV12-3/TRBV12-4
TGTGCCAGCAGCCCCCGCCAGGGGGATGAAAAACTGTTTTTT | CASSPRQGDEKLFF | TRBD1 | TRBJ1-4 | - | TRBV9
TGTGCCTGGAGGGCCGGGAAATGGTATGGCTACACCTTC | CAWRAGKWYGYTF | - | TRBJ1-2 | - | TRBV30
TGTGCCTGGAGTGTAGGTGGGGGCGGTCAGCCCCAGCATTTT | CAWSVGGGGQPQHF | - | TRBJ1-5 | - | TRBV30
TGTGCCAGCAGCACAGGGTTCATGGGAAGGGACGAGCAGTACTTC | CASSTGFMGRDEQYF | - | TRBJ2-7 | - | TRBV5-8
TGTGCCAGCAGCCGCCCAGGGGGTAGCACTGAAGCTTTCTTT | CASSRPGGSTEAFF | TRBD1 | TRBJ1-1 | - | TRBV5-4
TGTGCCAGCAGCCAACCAACATACTCCCGTACAACCTTT | CASSQPTYSRTTF | - | TRBJ1-1 | - | TRBV6-2/TRBV6-3
TGTGCCAGCAGCCAAGGACAGTTAAATGGCTACACCTTC | CASSQGQLNGYTF | - | TRBJ1-2 | - | TRBV3-1/TRBV3-2
TGTGCCAGCAGTATCGCCGGAGGGAAGGGAACTGAAGCTTTCTTT | CASSIAGGKGTEAFF | - | TRBJ1-1 | - | TRBV6-2/TRBV6-3
TGTGCCAGCAGTTTATGCTACCGGGACATAACCTACGAGCAGTACTTC | CASSLCYRDITYEQYF | - | TRBJ2-7 | - | TRBV28
TGTGCCAGCAGCTACAGGGATTCACCCCTCCACTTT | CASSYRDSPLHF | - | TRBJ1-6 | - | TRBV6-5
TGTGCCACTCCCTGCCGGGACACGGAAAAAGGCGGTAGCAATCAGCCCCAGCATTTT | CATPCRDTEKGGSNQPQHF | - | TRBJ1-5 | - | TRBV10-3
TGCAGCGCCCGGACAGTTGGAAACACCATATATTTT | CSARTVGNTIYF | - | TRBJ1-3 | - | TRBV29-1
TGTGCCAGCAGTCTGGAGCATGAAGGGGGCCACGAGCAGTACTTC | CASSLEHEGGHEQYF | TRBD1 | TRBJ2-7 | - | TRBV5-5
TGCGCCAGCAGTTCAGGGAGGACTAATGAAAAACTGTTTTTT | CASSSGRTNEKLFF | - | TRBJ1-4 | - | TRBV5-1
TGTGCCAGCAGCTCCAAAGGGACCCAGTACTTC | CASSSKGTQYF | - | TRBJ2-5 | - | TRBV11-3
TGTGCCAGCAGCCGGGACAGGGAAACCTACGAGCAGTACTTC | CASSRDRETYEQYF | TRBD1 | TRBJ2-7 | - | TRBV5-5
TGTGCCAGCAGTCTGTGGACCACAGATACGCAGTATTTT | CASSLWTTDTQYF | - | TRBJ2-3 | - | TRBV6-5
TGTGCCAGCAGCCCCCCCGACCCCGGGGAAAAACTGTTTTTT | CASSPPDPGEKLFF | - | TRBJ1-4 | - | TRBV5-5
TGTGCCAGTAGTATTACACGGAACACTGAAGCTTTCTTT | CASSITRNTEAFF | - | TRBJ1-1 | - | TRBV19
TGTGCCAGCTCACCTGACGGAGCGGGGGCTGTCAGGGAGCTGTTTTTT | CASSPDGAGAVRELFF | TRBD2 | TRBJ2-2 | - | TRBV18
TGTGCCAGCAGCCAAGGGATGGGAGGGCAAGAAAAACTGTTTTTT | CASSQGMGGQEKLFF | - | TRBJ1-4 | once | TRBV3-1/TRBV3-2
TGTGCCATCTTGAGGGTAGCGGGGGGCAAAAGCACAGATACGCAGTATTTT | CAILRVAGGKSTDTQYF | TRBD2 | TRBJ2-3 | - | TRBV30
TGCAGCGCCAAGGAGGGGGGGACTGAAGCTTTCTTT | CSAKEGGTEAFF | - | TRBJ1-1 | - | TRBV29-1
TGCGCCAGCAGCCAAGTGTATAGGGGGAACACTGAAGCTTTCTTT | CASSQVYRGNTEAFF | - | TRBJ1-1 | once | TRBV4-1
TGTGTAGTGGGGGAAATCTATGGCTACACCTTC | CVVGEIYGYTF | - | TRBJ1-2 | - | TRBV2
TGTGCCACCTGGGGAGGGACAGCCTCTAACTATGGCTACACCTTC | CATWGGTASNYGYTF | TRBD1 | TRBJ1-2 | - | TRBV27
TGTGCCAGCAGTGAAGCAAGATCCGGGCATTACACCTTC | CASSEARSGHYTF | - | TRBJ1-2 | - | TRBV2